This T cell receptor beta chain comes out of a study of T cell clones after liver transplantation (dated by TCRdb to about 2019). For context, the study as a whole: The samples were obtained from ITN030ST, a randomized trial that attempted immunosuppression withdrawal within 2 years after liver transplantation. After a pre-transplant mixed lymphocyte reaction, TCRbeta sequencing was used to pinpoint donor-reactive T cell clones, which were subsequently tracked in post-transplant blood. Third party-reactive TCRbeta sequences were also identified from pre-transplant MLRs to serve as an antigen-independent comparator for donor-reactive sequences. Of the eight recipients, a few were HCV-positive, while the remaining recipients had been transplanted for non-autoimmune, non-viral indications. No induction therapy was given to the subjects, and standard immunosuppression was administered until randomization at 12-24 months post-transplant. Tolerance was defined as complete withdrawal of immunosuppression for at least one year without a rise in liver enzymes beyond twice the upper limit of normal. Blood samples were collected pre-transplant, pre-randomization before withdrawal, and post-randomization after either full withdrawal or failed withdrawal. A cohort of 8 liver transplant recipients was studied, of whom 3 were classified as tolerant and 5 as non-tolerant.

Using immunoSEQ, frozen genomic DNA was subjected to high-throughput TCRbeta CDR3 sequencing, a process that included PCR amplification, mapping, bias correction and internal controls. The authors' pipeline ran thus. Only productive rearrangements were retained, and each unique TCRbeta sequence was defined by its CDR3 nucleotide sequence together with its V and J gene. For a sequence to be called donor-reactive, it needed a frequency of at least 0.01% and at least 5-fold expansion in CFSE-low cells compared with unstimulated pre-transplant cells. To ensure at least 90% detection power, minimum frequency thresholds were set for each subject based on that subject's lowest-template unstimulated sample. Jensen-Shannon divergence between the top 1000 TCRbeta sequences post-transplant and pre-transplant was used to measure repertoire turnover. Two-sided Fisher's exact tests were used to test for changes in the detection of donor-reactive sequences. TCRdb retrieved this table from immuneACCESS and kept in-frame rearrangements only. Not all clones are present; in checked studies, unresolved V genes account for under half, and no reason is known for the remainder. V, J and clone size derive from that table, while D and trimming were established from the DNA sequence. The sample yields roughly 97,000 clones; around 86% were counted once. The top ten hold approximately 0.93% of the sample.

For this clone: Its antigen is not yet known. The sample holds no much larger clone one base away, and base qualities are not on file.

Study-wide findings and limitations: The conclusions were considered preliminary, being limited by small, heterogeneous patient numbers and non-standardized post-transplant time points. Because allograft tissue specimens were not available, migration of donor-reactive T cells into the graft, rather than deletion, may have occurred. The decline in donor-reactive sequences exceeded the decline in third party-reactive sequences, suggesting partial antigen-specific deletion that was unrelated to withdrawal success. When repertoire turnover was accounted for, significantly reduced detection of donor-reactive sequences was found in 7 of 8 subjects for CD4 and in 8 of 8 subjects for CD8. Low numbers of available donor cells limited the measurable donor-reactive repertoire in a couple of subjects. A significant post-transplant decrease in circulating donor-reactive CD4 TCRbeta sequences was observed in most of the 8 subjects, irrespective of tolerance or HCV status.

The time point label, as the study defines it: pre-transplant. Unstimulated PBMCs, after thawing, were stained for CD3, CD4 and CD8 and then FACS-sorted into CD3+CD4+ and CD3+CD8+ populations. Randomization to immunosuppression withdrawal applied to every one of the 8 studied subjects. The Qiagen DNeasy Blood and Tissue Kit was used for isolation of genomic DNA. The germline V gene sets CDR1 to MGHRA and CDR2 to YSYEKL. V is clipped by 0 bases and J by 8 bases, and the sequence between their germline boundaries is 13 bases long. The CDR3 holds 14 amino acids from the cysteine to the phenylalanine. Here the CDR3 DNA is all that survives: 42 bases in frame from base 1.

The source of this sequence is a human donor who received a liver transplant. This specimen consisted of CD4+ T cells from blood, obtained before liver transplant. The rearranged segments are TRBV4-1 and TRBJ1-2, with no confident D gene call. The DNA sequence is TGCGCCAGCAGCCAAGATCCCAGAAGCCAAGGCTACACCTTC. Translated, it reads CASSQDPRSQGYTF.